This TCR beta chain was sequenced during a study of blood T cells in healthy people across ages. This clonotype was recorded a few times. A second about 6 to 12 cycle PCR used barcoded and J-beta primers. TCRdb recomputed calls from the 5' RACE reads with MiXCR, one row per CDR3 protein. The sample holds roughly 1,000,000 distinct CDR3 sequences, under 30% seen once. Germline CDR1 reads LNHDA; CDR2 reads SQIVND (reference sequence). Trimming left V 5 bases short and J 3 bases short, with 14 bases between. The CDR3 runs to 14 residues. The same data also contributed to another study, on T cells of mothers and their children. As that report states: The authors used all extracted RNA for cDNA synthesis, at approximately 1.5 ug per 15 ul.

This clonotype was obtained from a girl aged 2-10 years in good health. The V gene is TRBV19, the J gene TRBJ2-7; perhaps TRBD1 as D (8 bases). The sample taken for sequencing was blood. The CDR3 coding sequence is TGTGCCAGTAGTCCTACAGGGGGGGACTACGAGCAGTACTTC. Translating it yields CASSPTGGDYEQYF. The full variable domain, with the rest looked up from reference TRBV19 and TRBJ2-7, is DGGITQSPKYLFRKEGQNVTLSCEQNLNHDAMYWYRQDPGQGLRLIYYSQIVNDFQKGDIAEGYSVSREKKESFPLTVTSAQKNPTAFYLCASSPTGGDYEQYFGPGTRLTVT.